The subject of this entry is one T cell receptor (beta chain). This clonotype is deemed medium-sized (0.01 to 0.1%). The antigen it recognizes is unknown. Base qualities are not at hand, and no much larger clone is one base apart. This sample is part of a study of liver allograft versus peripheral blood T cells (dated by TCRdb to 2019 to 2021). About the full investigation: In liver transplant recipients, the study looked at T cell receptor repertoires in the peripheral blood and set them against the repertoires found within the transplanted livers. Study-level results and caveats: According to the report, the T cell receptor repertoires detected in peripheral blood were different from the repertoires found inside liver allografts.

The germline V gene encodes CDR1 LNHDA and CDR2 SQIVND (reference sequence). A distance of 3 bases separates the germline ends of V and J, which lose 2 bases and 4 bases respectively. From its cysteine to its phenylalanine, the CDR3 spans 12 amino acids. Kept here is only the CDR3 DNA, which spans 36 bases and is read in frame from base 1. TCRdb records Illumina MiSeq as the sequencer. The public reads were reprocessed in TCRdb via fastp at Q25 and MiXCR, keeping in-frame beta chains. All rows with the same CDR3 protein become a single entry with the most common DNA and genes. In this sample the table shows some 9,000 distinct CDR3 sequences, roughly a quarter of which occur a single time. The biggest ten clones account for about 8% of the sample.

The V gene is TRBV19 and the J gene is TRBJ2-1; too little of a D gene remains to name it. The sequence was obtained from a human patient who had a liver transplant. After a transplant, the graft donor may have provided part of the T cells. The DNA sequence reads TGTGCCAGTAGTATACAATACAATGAGCAGTTCTTC. Translation gives CASSIQYNEQFF.